This TCR beta chain was profiled in a study of glioma-infiltrating T cells. V lost 1 base and J 0 bases, leaving 9 bases between the germline ends. The CDR3 runs to 14 residues. Germline V gives CDR1 DFQATT, CDR2 SNEGSKA (reference sequence). The table lists this clonotype with many counts. Using RNA template, CDR3s of TCR alpha and beta were amplified with iRepertoire arm-PCR. TCRdb reanalysed the multiplex PCR reads using MiXCR and keeps one entry per CDR3 protein. The repertoire holds under 200,000 distinct CDR3 sequences, with about 40% as singletons. The receptor was isolated from a human donor with low-grade glioma or glioblastoma, undergoing nonglioma brain surgery, or in good health (not recorded which). The chain recombines TRBV20-1 with TRBJ1-2, with D maybe TRBD1 (5 bases). Sequences were obtained from glioma tissue, nonneoplastic brain tissue, or PBMCs (not recorded which). The CDR3 reads CSARGGPTNYGYTF. Written as DNA, the CDR3 is TGCAGTGCTAGAGGGGGACCAACTAACTATGGCTACACCTTC.